Presented here are 10 T cell receptor beta chains from one specimen sequenced in a study of blood T cell repertoires in COVID-19. TCRdb's copy holds only in-frame clones and misses some; the assay was immunoSEQ multiplex PCR. The table records just under 85,000 clones, approximately 86% of them present only once. Sequencing input: peripheral blood. The receptors were gathered from an older man with active or convalescent COVID-19.

For this clone: This sample includes further DNA sequences coding for the same CDR3. The chain joins TRBV19 to TRBJ1-4, with D possibly TRBD1 on 5 matching bases. Trimming took off 5 bases at V and 1 base at J, with 8 bases between the two ends. The CDR3 is 14 amino acids. Germline CDR1 LNHDA, CDR2 SQIVND (reference sequence). The DNA of the CDR3 is TGTGCCAGTAGTCCTCAGGGAACTAATGAAAAACTGTTTTTT. Amino acid sequence: CASSPQGTNEKLFF.

The V and J genes are TRBV28 and TRBJ2-7; 10 bases map to TRBD1. Looked up from germline, CDR1 is MDHEN and CDR2 is SYDVKM. V dropped 5 bases and J dropped 3; count of bases not matched to a gene: 4. The CDR3 covers 14 residues. The CDR3 region has the DNA TGTGCCAGCAGTCGACAGGGGGCGCACTACGAGCAGTACGTC. Translation: CASSRQGAHYEQYV.

This clone was found a few times. The gene calls are TRBV30 and TRBJ1-1, with 9 bases aligning to TRBD1. The CDR3 consists of 15 residues. V dropped 8 bases and J dropped 0; count of bases not matched to a gene: 10. Looked up from germline, CDR1 is GTSNPN and CDR2 is SVGIG (reference sequence). Here the CDR3 DNA reads TGTGCCGGGGGACAGGGATATCCCATGAACACTGAAGCTTTCTTT. Translation gives CAGGQGYPMNTEAFF. Using reference TRBV30 and TRBJ1-1 for the parts outside the CDR3, the full variable domain is SQTIHQWPATLVQPVGSPLSLECTVEGTSNPNLYWYRQAAGRGLQLLFYSVGIGQISSEVPQNLSASRPQDRQFILSSKKLLLSDSGFYLCAGGQGYPMNTEAFFGQGTRLTVV.

This rearrangement joins TRBV15 to TRBJ1-4; 8 bases are shared with TRBD1. Germline loops: CDR1 LNHNV, CDR2 YYDKDF (reference sequence). V was pared by 2 bases and J by 1 base, with 6 bases of the junction left unmatched. The CDR3 is 17 amino acids. The CDR3 here is CATSRLRQGRTNEKLFF. In DNA, the CDR3 is TGTGCCACCAGCAGACTCCGACAGGGGAGAACTAATGAAAAACTGTTTTTT.

The V call is TRBV6-5, the J call TRBJ2-3; a weak D match, TRBD1 (5 bases). The V gene's germline CDR1 is MNHEY and CDR2 SVGAGI. V was trimmed by 5 bases and J by 0 bases, leaving 12 bases between them. This CDR3 spans 15 amino acids. CDR3 amino acids: CASSHRGISTDTQYF. DNA for the CDR3: TGTGCCAGCAGTCATAGGGGAATTAGCACAGATACGCAGTATTTT.

The chain combines TRBV10-2 with TRBJ2-3; a weak D match, TRBD1 (6 bases). Between the trimmed V and J ends, which lost 2 bases and 6 bases, there was a span of 9 bases. CDR3 size: 13 residues. In germline, CDR1 is WSHSY, CDR2 SAAADI. CDR3 sequence reads: CASSEQRGDTQYF. The CDR3 coding sequence is TGCGCCAGCAGTGAGCAGAGGGGGGATACGCAGTATTTT.

V and J are TRBV5-1 and TRBJ2-5; TRBD1 matches 11 bases. Germline CDR1 and CDR2: SGHRS and YFSETQ. V lost 1 base to trimming and J lost 5 bases; unmatched junction nucleotides: 7. The CDR3 loop spans 16 amino acids. The CDR3: CASSLRTGGAGETQYF. DNA of the CDR3: TGCGCCAGCAGCTTGAGGACAGGGGGCGCGGGGGAGACCCAGTACTTC.

Comments on this clone: At one end, the junction sequence differs from germline, possibly due to a read error. The chain uses TRBV2 and TRBJ1-6; the match to TRBD1 covers 8 bases. The germline gives CDR1 SNHLY, CDR2 FYNNEI. CDR3 length equals 14 residues. The CDR3, as DNA: TGTGCCAGCAGACCGGGACAGGCTTATTCATCCCTCCACTTT. It codes for CASRPGQAYSSLHF.

The chain joins TRBV2 to TRBJ2-5, with TRBD1 matching over 7 bases. Per the germline V gene, CDR1 is SNHLY and CDR2 is FYNNEI. The CDR3 runs 13 residues. Trimming at V came to 7 bases and at J to 2 bases, leaving 4 bases not matched to a gene. The CDR3 spells CASKGGRQETQYF. The CDR3 DNA follows: TGTGCCAGCAAAGGGGGCCGACAAGAGACCCAGTACTTC.

V usage is TRBV7-8 and J usage is TRBJ2-2; no clear D. The V and J ends lost 2 bases and 1 base respectively, with 11 bases between them. This CDR3 is built from 16 residues. The V gene's germline CDR1 is SGHVS and CDR2 FQNEAQ. The CDR3 protein is CASSLIRGKNTGELFF. The CDR3, as DNA: TGTGCCAGCAGCTTAATTCGCGGAAAGAACACCGGGGAGCTGTTTTTT. The variable domain in full, completed from reference TRBV7-8 and TRBJ2-2, reads GAGVSQSPRYKVAKRGQDVALRCDPISGHVSLFWYQQALGQGPEFLTYFQNEAQLDKSGLPSDRFFAERPEGSVSTLKIQRTQQEDSAVYLCASSLIRGKNTGELFFGEGSRLTVL.